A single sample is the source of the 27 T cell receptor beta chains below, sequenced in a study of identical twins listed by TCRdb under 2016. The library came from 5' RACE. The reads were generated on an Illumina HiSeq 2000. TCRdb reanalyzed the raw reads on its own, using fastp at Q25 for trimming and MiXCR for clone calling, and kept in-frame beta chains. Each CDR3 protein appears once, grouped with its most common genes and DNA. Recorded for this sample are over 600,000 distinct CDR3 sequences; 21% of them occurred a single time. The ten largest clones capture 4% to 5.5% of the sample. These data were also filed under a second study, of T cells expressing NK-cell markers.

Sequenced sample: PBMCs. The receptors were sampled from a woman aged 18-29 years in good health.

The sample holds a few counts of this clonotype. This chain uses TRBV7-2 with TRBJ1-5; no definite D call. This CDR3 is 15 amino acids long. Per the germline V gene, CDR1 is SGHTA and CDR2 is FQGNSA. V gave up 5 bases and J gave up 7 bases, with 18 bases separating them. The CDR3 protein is CASSPISGVGQPQHF. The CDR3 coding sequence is TGTGCCAGCAGCCCTATTTCCGGGGTAGGGCAGCCCCAGCATTTT.

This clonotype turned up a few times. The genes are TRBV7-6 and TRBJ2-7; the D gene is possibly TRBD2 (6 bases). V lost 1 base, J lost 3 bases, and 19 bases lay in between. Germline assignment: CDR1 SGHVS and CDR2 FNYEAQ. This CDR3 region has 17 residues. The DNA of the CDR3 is TGTGCCAGCAGCTTAGAGGCCGGGACTCATACCCTCTACGAGCAGTACTTC. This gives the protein CASSLEAGTHTLYEQYF.

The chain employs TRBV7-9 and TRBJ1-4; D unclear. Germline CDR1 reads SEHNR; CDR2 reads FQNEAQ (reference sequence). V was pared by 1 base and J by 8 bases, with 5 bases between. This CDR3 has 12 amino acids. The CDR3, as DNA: TGTGCCAGCAGCTTAGTTAGCGAAAAACTGTTTTTT. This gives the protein CASSLVSEKLFF.

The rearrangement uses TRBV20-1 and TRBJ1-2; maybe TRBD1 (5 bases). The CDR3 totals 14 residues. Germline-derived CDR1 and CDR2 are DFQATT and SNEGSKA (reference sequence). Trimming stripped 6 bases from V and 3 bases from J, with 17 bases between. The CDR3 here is CSALSEGLDYGYTF. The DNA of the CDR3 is TGCAGTGCCCTAAGCGAGGGGTTGGACTATGGCTACACCTTC.

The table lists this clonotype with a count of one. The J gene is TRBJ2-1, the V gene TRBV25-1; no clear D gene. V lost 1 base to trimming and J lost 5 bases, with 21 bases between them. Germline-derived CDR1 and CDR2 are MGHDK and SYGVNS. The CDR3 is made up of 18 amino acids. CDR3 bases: TGTGCCAGCAGTGAATTCGGCTATCCCGTCTCTTCTCACAATGAGCAGTTCTTC. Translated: CASSEFGYPVSSHNEQFF.

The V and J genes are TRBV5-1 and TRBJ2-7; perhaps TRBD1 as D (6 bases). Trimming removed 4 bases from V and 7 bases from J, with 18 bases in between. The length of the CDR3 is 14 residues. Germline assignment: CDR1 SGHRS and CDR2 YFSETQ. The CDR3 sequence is CASSPEAQGREQYF. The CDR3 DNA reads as TGCGCCAGCAGCCCGGAGGCCCAGGGGAGAGAGCAGTACTTC.

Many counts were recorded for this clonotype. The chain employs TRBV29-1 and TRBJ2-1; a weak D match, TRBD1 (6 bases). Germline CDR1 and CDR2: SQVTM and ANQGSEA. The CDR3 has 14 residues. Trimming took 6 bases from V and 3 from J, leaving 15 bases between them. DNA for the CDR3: TGCAGCGTCAATCAGGGGCGCCTCTACAATGAGCAGTTCTTC. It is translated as CSVNQGRLYNEQFF.

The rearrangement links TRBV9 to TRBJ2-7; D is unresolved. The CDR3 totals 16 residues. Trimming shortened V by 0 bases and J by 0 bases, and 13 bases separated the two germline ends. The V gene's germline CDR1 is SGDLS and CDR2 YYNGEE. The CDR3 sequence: CASSVAPTTGSYEQYF. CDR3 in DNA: TGTGCCAGCAGCGTAGCCCCAACGACGGGCTCCTACGAGCAGTACTTC.

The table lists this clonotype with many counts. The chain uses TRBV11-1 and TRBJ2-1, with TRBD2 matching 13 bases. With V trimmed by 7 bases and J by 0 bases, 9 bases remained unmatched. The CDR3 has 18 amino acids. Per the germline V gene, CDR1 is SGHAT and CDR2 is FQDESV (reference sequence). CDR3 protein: CASNLGLAGLSSYNEQFF. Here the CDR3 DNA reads TGTGCCAGCAACTTGGGACTAGCGGGGCTAAGCTCCTACAATGAGCAGTTCTTC.

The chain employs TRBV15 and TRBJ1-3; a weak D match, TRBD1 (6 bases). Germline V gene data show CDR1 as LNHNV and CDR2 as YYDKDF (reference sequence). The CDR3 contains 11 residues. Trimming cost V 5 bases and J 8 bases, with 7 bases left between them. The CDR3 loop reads CATSPGDTIYF. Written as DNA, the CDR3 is TGTGCCACCAGCCCAGGGGACACCATATATTTT.

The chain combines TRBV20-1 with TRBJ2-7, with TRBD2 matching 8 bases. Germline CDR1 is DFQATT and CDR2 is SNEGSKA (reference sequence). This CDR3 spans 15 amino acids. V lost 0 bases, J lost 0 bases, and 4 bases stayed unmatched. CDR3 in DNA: TGCAGTGCTAGAGATCCCAGCGGGGGCTCCTACGAGCAGTACTTC. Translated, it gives CSARDPSGGSYEQYF.

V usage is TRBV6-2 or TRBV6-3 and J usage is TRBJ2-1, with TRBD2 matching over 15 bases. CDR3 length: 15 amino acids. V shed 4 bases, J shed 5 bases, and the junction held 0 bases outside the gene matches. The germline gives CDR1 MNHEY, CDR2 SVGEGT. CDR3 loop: CASSWTSGRDNEQFF. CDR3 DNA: TGTGCCAGCAGTTGGACTAGCGGGAGGGACAATGAGCAGTTCTTC.

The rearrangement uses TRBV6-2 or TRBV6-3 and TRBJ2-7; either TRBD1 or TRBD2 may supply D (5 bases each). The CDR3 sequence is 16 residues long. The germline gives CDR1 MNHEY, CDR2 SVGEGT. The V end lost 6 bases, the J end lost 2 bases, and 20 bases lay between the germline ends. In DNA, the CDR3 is TGTGCCAGCAGCACTTGGTCCGGGGCGGTAGCCTACGAGCAGTACTTC. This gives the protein CASSTWSGAVAYEQYF.

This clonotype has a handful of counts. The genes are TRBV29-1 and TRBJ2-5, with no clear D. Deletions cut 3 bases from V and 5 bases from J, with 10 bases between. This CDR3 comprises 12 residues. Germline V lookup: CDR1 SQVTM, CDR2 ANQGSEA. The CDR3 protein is CSVEAGFETQYF. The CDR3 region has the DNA TGCAGCGTTGAGGCAGGTTTTGAGACCCAGTACTTC.

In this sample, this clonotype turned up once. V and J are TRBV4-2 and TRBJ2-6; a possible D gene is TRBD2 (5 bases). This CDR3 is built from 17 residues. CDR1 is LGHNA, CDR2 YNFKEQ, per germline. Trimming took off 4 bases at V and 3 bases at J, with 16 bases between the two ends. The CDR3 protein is CASSPGLVLVGANVLTF. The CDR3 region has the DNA TGTGCCAGCAGCCCTGGACTTGTCCTGGTTGGGGCCAACGTCCTGACTTTC.

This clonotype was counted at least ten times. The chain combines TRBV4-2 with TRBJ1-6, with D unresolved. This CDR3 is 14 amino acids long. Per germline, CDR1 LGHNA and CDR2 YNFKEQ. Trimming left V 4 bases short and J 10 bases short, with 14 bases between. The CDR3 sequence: CASSPRRVGSPLHF. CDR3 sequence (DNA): TGTGCCAGCAGCCCTCGAAGGGTTGGATCACCCCTCCACTTT.

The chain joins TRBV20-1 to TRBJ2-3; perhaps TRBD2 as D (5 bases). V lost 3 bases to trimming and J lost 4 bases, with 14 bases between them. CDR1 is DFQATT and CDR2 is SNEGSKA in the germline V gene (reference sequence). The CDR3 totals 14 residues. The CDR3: CSASLGREPDTQYF. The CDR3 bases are TGCAGTGCTAGTTTGGGGAGAGAGCCAGATACGCAGTATTTT.

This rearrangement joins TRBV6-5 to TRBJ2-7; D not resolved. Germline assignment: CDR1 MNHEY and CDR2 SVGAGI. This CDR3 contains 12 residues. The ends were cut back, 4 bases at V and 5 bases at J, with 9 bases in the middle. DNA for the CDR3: TGTGCCAGCAGTTTCTCCACCAACGAGCAGTACTTC. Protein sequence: CASSFSTNEQYF.

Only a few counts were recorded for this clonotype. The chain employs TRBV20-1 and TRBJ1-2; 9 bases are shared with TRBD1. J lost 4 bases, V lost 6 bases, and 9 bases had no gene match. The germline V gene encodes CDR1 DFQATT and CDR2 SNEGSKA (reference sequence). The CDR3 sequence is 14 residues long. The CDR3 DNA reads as TGCAGTGCCCAAGGGGACAGGGAATCCTATGGCTACACCTTC. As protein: CSAQGDRESYGYTF.

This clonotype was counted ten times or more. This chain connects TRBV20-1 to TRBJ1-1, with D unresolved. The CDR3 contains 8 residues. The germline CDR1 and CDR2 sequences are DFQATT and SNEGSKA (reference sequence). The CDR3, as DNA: TGCGCCTCCAGAGAAGCTTTCTTT. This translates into CASREAFF.

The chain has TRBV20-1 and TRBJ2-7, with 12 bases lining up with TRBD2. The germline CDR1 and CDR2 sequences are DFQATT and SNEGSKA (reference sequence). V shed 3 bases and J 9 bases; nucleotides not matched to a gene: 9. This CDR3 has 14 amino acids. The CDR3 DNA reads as TGCAGTGCTAGGATGGGACTAGCGGGTCTTGTGCAGTACTTC. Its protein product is CSARMGLAGLVQYF.

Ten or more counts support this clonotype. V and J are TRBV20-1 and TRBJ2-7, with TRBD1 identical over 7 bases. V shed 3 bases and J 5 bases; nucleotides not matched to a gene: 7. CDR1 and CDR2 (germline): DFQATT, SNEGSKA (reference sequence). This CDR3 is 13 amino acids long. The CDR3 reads CSASDRVPDEQYF. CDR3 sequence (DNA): TGCAGTGCTAGCGACAGGGTCCCTGACGAGCAGTACTTC.

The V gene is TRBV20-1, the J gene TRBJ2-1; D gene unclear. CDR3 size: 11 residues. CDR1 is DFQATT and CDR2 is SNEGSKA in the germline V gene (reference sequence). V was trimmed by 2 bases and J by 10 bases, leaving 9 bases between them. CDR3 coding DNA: TGCAGTGCTAGACGAGACGGGGAGCAGTTCTTC. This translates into CSARRDGEQFF.

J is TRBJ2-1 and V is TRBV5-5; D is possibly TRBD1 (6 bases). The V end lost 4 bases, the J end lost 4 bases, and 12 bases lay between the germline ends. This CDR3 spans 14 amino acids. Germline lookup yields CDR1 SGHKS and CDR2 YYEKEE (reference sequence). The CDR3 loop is CASSAFTGYNEQFF. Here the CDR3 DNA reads TGTGCCAGCAGCGCTTTCACAGGGTACAATGAGCAGTTCTTC.

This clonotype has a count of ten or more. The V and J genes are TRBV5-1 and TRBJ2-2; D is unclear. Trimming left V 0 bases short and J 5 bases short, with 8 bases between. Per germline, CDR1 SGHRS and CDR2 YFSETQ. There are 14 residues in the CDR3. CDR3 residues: CASSLGQPTGELFF. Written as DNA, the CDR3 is TGCGCCAGCAGCTTGGGTCAACCAACCGGGGAGCTGTTTTTT.

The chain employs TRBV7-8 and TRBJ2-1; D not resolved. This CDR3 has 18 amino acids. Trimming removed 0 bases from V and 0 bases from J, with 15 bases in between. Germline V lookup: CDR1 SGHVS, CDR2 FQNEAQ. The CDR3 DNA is TGTGCCAGCAGCTTAGCGTCAGTAGGGTTCAGCTCCTACAATGAGCAGTTCTTC. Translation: CASSLASVGFSSYNEQFF.

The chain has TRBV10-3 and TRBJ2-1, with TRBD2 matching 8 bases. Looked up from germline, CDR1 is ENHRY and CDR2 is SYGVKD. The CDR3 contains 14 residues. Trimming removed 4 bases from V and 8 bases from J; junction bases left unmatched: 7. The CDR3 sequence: CAISVGSGADEQFF. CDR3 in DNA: TGTGCCATCAGTGTCGGTAGCGGGGCGGATGAGCAGTTCTTC.